The entry below gives a single TCR beta chain sequence along with its context. Its antigen remains unknown. This record comes from a study of cytomegalovirus exposure and HLA in healthy donors. General study points: Most TCR sequences were rare, but some public TCRs occurred in many donors. Specific recognition of CMV antigens was confirmed in vitro for a few chains (all CMV-associated).

This table comes from immunoSEQ multiplex PCR, and its TCRdb copy is limited to in-frame clones, with some not included. The profile shows 260,000 or so clones, around nine tenths of them singletons. Germline CDR1 and CDR2: ENHRY and SYGVKD. This CDR3 contains 12 residues. Trimming pared 7 bases from V and 5 bases from J, leaving 10 bases between. This TCR was sampled from a man aged 18 to 30 in good health and CMV-seronegative. Specimen: PBMCs. The gene calls are TRBV10-3 and TRBJ2-3; possibly TRBD1 for D (5 bases). The CDR3 sequence is CAIKETGDTQYF. DNA of the CDR3: TGTGCCATCAAAGAAACAGGAGATACGCAGTATTTT.